This T cell receptor (beta chain) was retrieved from a study of shared clonotypes between healthy human individuals. About this clone itself: Other DNA variants within this sample encode the same CDR3.

Repertoires were generated with immunoSEQ multiplex PCR, while TCRdb's copy carries only in-frame clones and drops some. The data show fewer than 1 million clones, 95% to 97% seen once. Germline V CDR1 and CDR2: SGHRS, YFSETQ. V was clipped by 0 bases and J by 4 bases, with 5 bases between them. The CDR3 is made up of 12 amino acids. CD45RO-negative CD8 cells positively selected for CCR7 made up the naive population, which excluded terminally differentiated effector memory CD45RA+ cells. The clonotype comes from a man aged 25 to 40 in good health. The sample taken for sequencing was naive CD8+ T cells sorted from blood. The rearrangement uses TRBV5-1 and TRBJ2-7, with no clear D. CDR3 bases: TGCGCCAGCAGCTTGGGTGGTTACGAGCAGTACTTC. Translated: CASSLGGYEQYF.